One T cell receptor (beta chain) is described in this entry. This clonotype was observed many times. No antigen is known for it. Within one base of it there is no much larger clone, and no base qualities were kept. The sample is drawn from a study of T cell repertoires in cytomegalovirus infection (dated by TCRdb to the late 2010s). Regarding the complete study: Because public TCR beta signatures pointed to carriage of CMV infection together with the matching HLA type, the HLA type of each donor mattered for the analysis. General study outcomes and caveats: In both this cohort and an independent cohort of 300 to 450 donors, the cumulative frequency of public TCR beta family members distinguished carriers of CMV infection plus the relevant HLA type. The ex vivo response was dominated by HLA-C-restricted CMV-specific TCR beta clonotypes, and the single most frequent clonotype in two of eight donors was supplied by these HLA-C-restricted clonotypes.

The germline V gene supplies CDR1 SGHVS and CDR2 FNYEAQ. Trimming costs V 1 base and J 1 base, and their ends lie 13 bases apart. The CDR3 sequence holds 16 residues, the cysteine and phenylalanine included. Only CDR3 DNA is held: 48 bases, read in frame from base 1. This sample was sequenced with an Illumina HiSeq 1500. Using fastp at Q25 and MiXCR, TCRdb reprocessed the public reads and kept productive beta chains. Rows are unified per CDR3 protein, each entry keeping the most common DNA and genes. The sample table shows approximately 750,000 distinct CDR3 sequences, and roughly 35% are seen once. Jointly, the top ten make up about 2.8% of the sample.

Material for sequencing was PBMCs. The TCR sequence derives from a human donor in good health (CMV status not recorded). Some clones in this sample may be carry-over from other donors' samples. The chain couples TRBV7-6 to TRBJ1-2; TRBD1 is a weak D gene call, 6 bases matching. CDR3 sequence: CASSLDGGPLNYGYTF. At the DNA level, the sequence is TGTGCCAGCAGCTTAGATGGGGGGCCCCTTAACTATGGCTACACCTTC. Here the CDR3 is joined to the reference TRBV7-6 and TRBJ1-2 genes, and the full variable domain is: GAGVSQSPRYKVTKRGQDVALRCDPISGHVSLYWYRQALGQGPEFLTYFNYEAQQDKSGLPNDRFSAERPEGSISTLTIQRTEQRDSAMYRCASSLDGGPLNYGYTFGSGTRLTVV.